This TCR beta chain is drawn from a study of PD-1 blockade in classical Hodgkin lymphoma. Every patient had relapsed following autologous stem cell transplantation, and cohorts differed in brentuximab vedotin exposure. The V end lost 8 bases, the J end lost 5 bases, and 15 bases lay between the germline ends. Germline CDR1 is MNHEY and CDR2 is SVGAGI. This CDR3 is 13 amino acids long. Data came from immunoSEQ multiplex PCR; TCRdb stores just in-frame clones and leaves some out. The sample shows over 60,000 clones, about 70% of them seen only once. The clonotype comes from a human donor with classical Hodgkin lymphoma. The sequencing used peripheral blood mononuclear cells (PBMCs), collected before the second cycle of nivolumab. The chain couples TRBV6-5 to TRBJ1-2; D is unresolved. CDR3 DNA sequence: TGTGCCAGCGCCACGGGTTCTGTTTATGGCTACACCTTC. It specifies CASATGSVYGYTF.